A single TCR beta chain is shown here with its context. Germline is not matched at one junction end, which may reflect a read error. Amplification yielded TCR beta CDR3 regions, with RNA transcripts as the source. The HTBI primer set drove a first-round RT-PCR of the TCR CDR3. TCRdb re-derived calls from the multiplex PCR reads in MiXCR, one entry per CDR3 protein. Among a few hundred thousand distinct CDR3 sequences, roughly 15% were seen once, and the ten largest hold about 37%. This entry comes from a study of T cells in Graves' hyperthyroidism and ophthalmopathy. Germline lookup yields CDR1 MNHEY and CDR2 SVGAGI. This CDR3 contains 11 residues. In the ophthalmopathy cohort, Clinical Activity Score was at least 3, NOSPECS grade at least 4, and duration under 3 months.

J is TRBJ2-1 and V is TRBV6-5, with D possibly matching TRBD2 (5 bases). This TCR was sampled from a middle-aged woman with Graves' ophthalmopathy. Sequencing was done on a sample of blood. This CDR3 reads CASNKGWEQSF. DNA for the CDR3: TGCGCCAGCAATAAGGGCTGGGAGCAGTCCTTC.